This record looks at one T cell receptor beta chain sequence and its context. The sample is drawn from a study of blood T cell repertoires in COVID-19. The authors' processing: The assay estimated nucleated cells by amplifying reference gene primers. The assay was immunoSEQ multiplex PCR, and TCRdb's table has in-frame clones only and misses some. That table gives V, J and clone size, and the DNA gave D and trimming. The table records around 300,000 clones, roughly 89% of them present only once. Trimming removed 7 bases from V and 6 bases from J, with 9 bases in between. The germline gives CDR1 MNHNY, CDR2 SVGAGI (reference sequence). This CDR3 has 11 residues.

The rearrangement joins TRBV6-6 to TRBJ1-1; D is unresolved. Sample: peripheral blood. This clonotype was obtained from a woman aged 35 to 49 with COVID-19, enrolled during active disease. CDR3 DNA: TGTGCCAGCACAGAGAGGTCTGAAGCTTTCTTT. Its translation is CASTERSEAFF.